This entry features one T cell receptor (beta chain) sequence. Antigen unknown. Some clones are missing from TCRdb's copy, which holds only in-frame ones; the method was immunoSEQ multiplex PCR. Of more than 80,000 clones in the sample, roughly nine tenths were seen once. These data belong to a study of OX40 agonist ivuxolimab in advanced cancers. Findings and limits, study-wide: Some patients who did not respond also had low normalized T-cell clonal expansion.

Germline V gene sequence: CDR1 SGHRS, CDR2 YFSETQ. The CDR3 covers 15 residues. The V gene end was trimmed by 4 bases and the J gene end by 1 base; junction bases not matched to a gene: 7. The chain joins TRBV5-1 to TRBJ1-2, with TRBD1 matching 7 bases. Sequences were derived from CD4+ or CD8+ T cells sorted from blood, sampled in a trial of the OX40 agonist ivuxolimab. This TCR derives from an adult with an advanced solid tumor such as melanoma, head and neck, liver or kidney cancer. In DNA form, the CDR3 reads TGCGCCAGCAGCACCTGGGACAGAGATAACTATGGCTACACCTTC. It translates to CASSTWDRDNYGYTF.